This T cell receptor (beta chain) emerged from a study of cytomegalovirus exposure and HLA in healthy donors. Profiling relied on immunoSEQ multiplex PCR, and the TCRdb table lists in-frame clones only, not all of them. The sample has 120,000 to 150,000 clones, 90% to 95% seen once. V shed 3 bases and J shed 0 bases, with 12 bases lying between them. Germline assignment: CDR1 SGHTA and CDR2 FQGNSA. This CDR3 spans 16 amino acids. This TCR came from a man between 18 and 29 years old in good health and CMV-seronegative. The rearrangement uses TRBV7-2 and TRBJ1-3; TRBD1 is a possible D gene (6 bases). The sequenced sample was PBMCs. DNA for the CDR3: TGTGCCAGCAGCTTTCACAGGGCAGGCTCTGGAAACACCATATATTTT. The encoded protein is CASSFHRAGSGNTIYF.